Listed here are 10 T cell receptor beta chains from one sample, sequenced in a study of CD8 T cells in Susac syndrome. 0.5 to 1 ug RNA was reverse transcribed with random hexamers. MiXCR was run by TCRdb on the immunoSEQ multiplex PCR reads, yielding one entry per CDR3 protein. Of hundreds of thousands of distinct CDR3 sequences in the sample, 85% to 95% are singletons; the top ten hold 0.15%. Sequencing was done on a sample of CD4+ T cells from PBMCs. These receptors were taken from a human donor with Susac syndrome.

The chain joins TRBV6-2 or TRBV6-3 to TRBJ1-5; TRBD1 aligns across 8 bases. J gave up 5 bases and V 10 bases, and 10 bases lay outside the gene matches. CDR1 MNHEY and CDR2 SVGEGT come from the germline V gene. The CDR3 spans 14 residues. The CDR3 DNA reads TGTGCCATTACCGACAGGGGAGGTGATCAGCCCCAGCATTTT. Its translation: CAITDRGGDQPQHF.

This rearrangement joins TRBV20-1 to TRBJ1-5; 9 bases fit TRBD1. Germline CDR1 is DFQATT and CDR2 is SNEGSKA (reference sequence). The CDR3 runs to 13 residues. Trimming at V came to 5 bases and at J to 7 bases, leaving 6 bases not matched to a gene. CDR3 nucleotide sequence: TGCAGTGCTTGGACAGGGGTCGGGCAGCCCCAGCATTTT. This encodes CSAWTGVGQPQHF.

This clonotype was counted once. The CDR3 region is CASSGQSNGYTF. The CDR3 DNA sequence: TGTGCCAGTTCGGGACAATCCAATGGCTACACCTTC. The rearrangement joins TRBV19 to TRBJ1-2; D possibly corresponds to TRBD1 (6 bases). V was pared by 8 bases and J by 6 bases, with 13 bases between. CDR3 size: 12 residues. CDR1 LNHDA and CDR2 SQIVND come from the germline V gene (reference sequence).

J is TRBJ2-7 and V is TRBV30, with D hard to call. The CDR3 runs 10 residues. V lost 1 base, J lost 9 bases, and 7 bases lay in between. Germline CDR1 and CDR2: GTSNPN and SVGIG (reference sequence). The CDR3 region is CAWSGGGQYF. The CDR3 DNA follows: TGTGCCTGGAGTGGCGGCGGGCAGTACTTC. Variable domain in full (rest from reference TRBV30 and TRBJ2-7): SQTIHQWPATLVQPVGSPLSLECTVEGTSNPNLYWYRQAAGRGLQLLFYSVGIGQISSEVPQNLSASRPQDRQFILSSKKLLLSDSGFYLCAWSGGGQYFGPGTRLTVT.

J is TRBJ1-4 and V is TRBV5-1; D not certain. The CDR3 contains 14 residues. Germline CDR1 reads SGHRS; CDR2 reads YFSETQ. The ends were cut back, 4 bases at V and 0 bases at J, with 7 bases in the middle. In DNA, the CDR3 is TGCGCCAGCAGCGGAAGTACAACTAATGAAAAACTGTTTTTT. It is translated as CASSGSTTNEKLFF.

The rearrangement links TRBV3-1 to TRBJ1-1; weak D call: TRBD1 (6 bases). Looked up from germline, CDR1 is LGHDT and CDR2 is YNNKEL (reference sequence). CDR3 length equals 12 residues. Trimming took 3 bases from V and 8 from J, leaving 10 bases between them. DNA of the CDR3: TGTGCCAGCAGCCAGGGGACACCGGAAGCTTTCTTT. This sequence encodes CASSQGTPEAFF.

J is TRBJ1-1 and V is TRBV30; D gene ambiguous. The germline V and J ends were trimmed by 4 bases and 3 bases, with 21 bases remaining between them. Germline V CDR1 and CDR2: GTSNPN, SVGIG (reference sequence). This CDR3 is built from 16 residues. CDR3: CAWMPGGVRMDTEAFF. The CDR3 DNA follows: TGTGCCTGGATGCCTGGAGGAGTCCGGATGGACACTGAAGCTTTCTTT. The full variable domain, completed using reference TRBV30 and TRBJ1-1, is SQTIHQWPATLVQPVGSPLSLECTVEGTSNPNLYWYRQAAGRGLQLLFYSVGIGQISSEVPQNLSASRPQDRQFILSSKKLLLSDSGFYLCAWMPGGVRMDTEAFFGQGTRLTVV.

CDR3 amino acids: CASKPGDMNTEAFF. The CDR3 DNA follows: TGTGCCAGTAAGCCAGGGGATATGAACACTGAAGCTTTCTTT. The rearrangement joins TRBV19 to TRBJ1-1; maybe TRBD1 (6 bases). With 7 bases removed from V and 0 bases from J, the gap between germline ends came to 12 bases. In germline, CDR1 is LNHDA, CDR2 SQIVND (reference sequence). The CDR3 is 14 amino acids.

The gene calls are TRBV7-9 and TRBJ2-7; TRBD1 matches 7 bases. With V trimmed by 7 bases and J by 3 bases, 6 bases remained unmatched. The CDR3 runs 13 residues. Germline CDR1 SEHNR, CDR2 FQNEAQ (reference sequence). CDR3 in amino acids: CASILGDSYEQYF. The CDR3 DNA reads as TGTGCCAGCATCTTGGGGGACAGCTACGAGCAGTACTTC. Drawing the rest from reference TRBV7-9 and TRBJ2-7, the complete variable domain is DTGVSQNPRHKITKRGQNVTFRCDPISEHNRLYWYRQTLGQGPEFLTYFQNEAQLEKSRLLSDRFSAERPKGSFSTLEIQRTEQGDSAMYLCASILGDSYEQYFGPGTRLTVT.

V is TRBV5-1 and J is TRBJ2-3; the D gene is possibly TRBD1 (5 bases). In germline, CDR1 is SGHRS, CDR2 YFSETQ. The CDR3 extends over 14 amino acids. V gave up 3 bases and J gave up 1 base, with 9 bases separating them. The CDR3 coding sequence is TGCGCCAGCAGCTCCGGACATGGCACAGATACGCAGTATTTT. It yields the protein CASSSGHGTDTQYF.